This record concerns one T cell receptor beta chain sequence. Its specificity is unknown. This entry belongs to a study of blood T cells in healthy people across ages. On the study more broadly: With template switching, about one barcoded beta molecule was captured per two T cells. The study's findings and limits: Higher diversity, along with more naive CD4+ cells, distinguished long-lived donors from aged donors.

Then a second PCR, running roughly 7 to 11 cycles, was carried out with a sample-barcoded 5' primer and a J-beta primer mix. TCRdb re-analysed the 5' RACE reads in MiXCR, keeping a single row per CDR3 protein. This table holds roughly 1,100,000 distinct CDR3 sequences, almost 25% found once. These data were also filed under a second study, of T cells of mothers and their children. This second report adds: Donors were three healthy Caucasian mothers and their six children. The overlap seen between related mothers and children slightly exceeded that of unrelated pairs, though not significantly.

Sequencing was carried out using blood. The clonotype was recovered from a girl aged 2 to 9 in good health.

The CDR3 nucleotides read TGCAGTGCTAGAGATGGGGGAGCGGGAGGAACATCCTACGAGCAGTACTTC. Protein product: CSARDGGAGGTSYEQYF. This chain links TRBV20-1 with TRBJ2-5, with 9 bases fitting TRBD2. The last part of the DNA fits TRBJ2-7 better; the J call may be wrong. CDR1 is DFQATT and CDR2 is SNEGSKA in the germline V gene (reference sequence). The CDR3 has 17 residues.